This entry lists 30 T cell receptor beta chains sequenced from one sample in a study of blood T cell repertoires in COVID-19. Assay: immunoSEQ multiplex PCR; the TCRdb copy retains only in-frame clones and omits some. This sample has approximately 61,000 clones, with around four fifths found just once. The sequencing sample was made of peripheral blood. The receptor set was obtained from a human donor in a cohort sampled during active COVID-19.

The rearrangement joins TRBV5-5 to TRBJ2-4, with 7 bases that match TRBD2. This CDR3 has 15 amino acids. The germline CDR1 and CDR2 sequences are SGHKS and YYEKEE (reference sequence). V lost 6 bases to trimming and J lost 6 bases; unmatched junction nucleotides: 12. In DNA form, the CDR3 reads TGTGCCAGCACCTGGGAGGGACTAAGCGGAAACATTCAGTACTTC. Its translation is CASTWEGLSGNIQYF.

The chain couples TRBV4-2 to TRBJ1-4; TRBD1 aligns across 9 bases. Per the germline V gene, CDR1 is LGHNA and CDR2 is YNFKEQ. The V segment lost 8 bases and the J segment 7 bases; nucleotides outside the gene matches: 8. The CDR3 spans 14 residues. The CDR3 DNA reads TGTGCCAGCGGACATACAGGGGGCGGTGAAAAACTGTTTTTT. Protein sequence: CASGHTGGGEKLFF.

Note on this clone: One junction end disagrees with the germline gene, perhaps due to a read error. The rearrangement uses TRBV7-2 and TRBJ2-1, with D possibly being TRBD1 (6 bases). The CDR3 length is 12 residues. From germline, CDR1 is SGHTA and CDR2 FQGNSA. The CDR3 coding sequence is TGTGCCAGCAGCTTATCGACAGGTGCTATGATCTTC. Translation: CASSLSTGAMIF.

This chain links TRBV5-1 with TRBJ2-5, with 9 bases lining up with TRBD1. Germline loops: CDR1 SGHRS, CDR2 YFSETQ. This CDR3 is built from 16 residues. V was pared by 0 bases and J by 4 bases, with 7 bases of the junction left unmatched. CDR3 bases: TGCGCCAGCAGCTTGGCGAGGGGACAGGGTCGAGAGACCCAGTACTTC. Protein product: CASSLARGQGRETQYF.

The chain couples TRBV28 to TRBJ2-7, with TRBD2 matching 9 bases. Germline V CDR1 and CDR2: MDHEN, SYDVKM. This CDR3 is built from 16 residues. The V gene end was trimmed by 6 bases and the J gene end by 0 bases; junction bases not matched to a gene: 9. CDR3 DNA: TGTGCCAGCAGGTCGGGGGCGGGAGGGTACTCCTACGAGCAGTACTTC. It encodes CASRSGAGGYSYEQYF.

For this clone: Additional DNA sequences in this sample encode the identical CDR3. The chain couples TRBV6-1 to TRBJ1-5, with 9 bases identical to TRBD1. The length of the CDR3 is 16 residues. The germline gives CDR1 MNHNS, CDR2 SASEGT. J was trimmed by 4 bases and V by 1 base; bases with no gene match: 5. The CDR3 bases are TGTGCCAGCAGTGAAGGACAGGGGGTCTCTAATCAGCCCCAGCATTTT. As protein: CASSEGQGVSNQPQHF.

This chain connects TRBV19 to TRBJ2-7, with D perhaps TRBD2 (7 bases). V was pared by 5 bases and J by 5 bases, with 25 bases between. Germline CDR1 LNHDA, CDR2 SQIVND (reference sequence). This CDR3 is built from 17 residues. CDR3 in DNA: TGTGCCAGTAGTCCGGGGAGGGGGTTCGCAGGGGACCACGAGCAGTACTTC. Its translation is CASSPGRGFAGDHEQYF.

The rearrangement links TRBV5-1 to TRBJ2-1, with 11 bases aligning to TRBD2. V dropped 4 bases and J dropped 5; count of bases not matched to a gene: 5. The CDR3 is made up of 15 amino acids. The germline V gene encodes CDR1 SGHRS and CDR2 YFSETQ. CDR3 coding DNA: TGCGCCAGCAGCCCACGACTAGCGGGGAACAATGAGCAGTTCTTC. Amino acid sequence: CASSPRLAGNNEQFF.

The gene calls are TRBV10-3 and TRBJ1-1, with D perhaps matching TRBD1 (6 bases). In germline, CDR1 is ENHRY, CDR2 SYGVKD. The CDR3 loop spans 14 amino acids. The V end lost 4 bases, the J end lost 4 bases, and 13 bases lay between the germline ends. CDR3 bases: TGTGCCATCAGTGTTGGCCGCAGGGGCACTGAAGCTTTCTTT. Its protein product is CAISVGRRGTEAFF.

The V call is TRBV18, the J call TRBJ2-6, with D perhaps being TRBD1 or TRBD2 (6 bases each). The CDR3 is made up of 15 amino acids. The V gene lost 5 bases and the J gene lost 3 bases, with 11 bases spanning the gap. Germline CDR1 KGHSH, CDR2 LQKENI. The CDR3 loop reads CASSTQGGGANVLTF. The CDR3 nucleotides are TGTGCCAGCTCAACACAGGGAGGTGGGGCCAACGTCCTGACTTTC.

The chain uses TRBV6-5 and TRBJ1-1; possibly TRBD1 for D (6 bases). V dropped 2 bases and J dropped 3 bases, with 16 bases sitting between them. Germline V gives CDR1 MNHEY, CDR2 SVGAGI. This CDR3 spans 16 amino acids. The CDR3, as DNA: TGTGCCAGCAGTTACGGGGGAGGGGGTAAGGACACTGAAGCTTTCTTT. Translating gives CASSYGGGGKDTEAFF.

The chain is built from TRBV2 and TRBJ1-6; no reliable D call. CDR3 size: 12 residues. V lost 6 bases and J 7 bases, leaving 7 bases between the germline ends. Germline V gives CDR1 SNHLY, CDR2 FYNNEI. The CDR3: CASRSPNSPLHF. DNA for the CDR3: TGTGCCAGCAGGTCTCCGAATTCACCCCTCCACTTT.

The V call is TRBV28, the J call TRBJ2-7; D is undetermined. Germline V gives CDR1 MDHEN, CDR2 SYDVKM. V lost 10 bases and J 3 bases, leaving 16 bases between the germline ends. This CDR3 has 13 residues. The DNA of the CDR3 is TGTGCCACCAAGACACCTTCGATCTACGAGCAGTACTTC. Protein sequence: CATKTPSIYEQYF.

The chain couples TRBV30 to TRBJ1-1; D possibly corresponds to TRBD1 (5 bases). CDR3 size: 12 residues. CDR1 and CDR2 from the germline V gene are GTSNPN and SVGIG (reference sequence). Deletions cut 4 bases from V and 0 bases from J, with 6 bases between. The chain's CDR3 is CAWKGLNTEAFF. In DNA form, the CDR3 reads TGTGCCTGGAAGGGGTTGAACACTGAAGCTTTCTTT.

V gene TRBV11-3 combines with J gene TRBJ2-6; D is possibly TRBD1 (7 bases). CDR3 size: 16 residues. Germline CDR1 SGHNT, CDR2 YENEEA. The V end was cut by 5 bases, the J end by 0 bases, with 11 bases between. The CDR3 DNA reads as TGTGCCAGCAGCGCAGGGGGGTACTCTGGGGCCAACGTCCTGACTTTC. Translating gives CASSAGGYSGANVLTF.

V usage is TRBV9 and J usage is TRBJ1-3; maybe TRBD1 (5 bases). The CDR3 covers 16 residues. V was trimmed by 0 bases and J by 0 bases, leaving 10 bases between them. CDR1 SGDLS and CDR2 YYNGEE come from the germline V gene. CDR3 nucleotide sequence: TGTGCCAGCAGCGTAGGCGCTGGGGCCTCTGGAAACACCATATATTTT. Its protein is CASSVGAGASGNTIYF.

The rearrangement joins TRBV12-3 or TRBV12-4 to TRBJ1-2; D call uncertain. CDR3 size: 13 residues. V was cut by 6 bases and J by 6 bases, with 14 bases left in between. Written as DNA, the CDR3 is TGTGCCAGCAGAGTAGGATCTGGGCATGGCTACACCTTC. This sequence encodes CASRVGSGHGYTF.

The genes are TRBV29-1 and TRBJ1-1; unclear D gene. The ends were cut back, 4 bases at V and 4 bases at J, with 10 bases in the middle. The CDR3 has 12 residues. Per germline, CDR1 SQVTM and CDR2 ANQGSEA. CDR3 in DNA: TGCAGCGTTGGGAGAAGGTCCACTGAAGCTTTCTTT. Translating it yields CSVGRRSTEAFF.

This chain connects TRBV23-1 to TRBJ2-7, with D tentatively TRBD2 (7 bases). TRBV23-1 is classed as an ORF, of uncertain function. Between the trimmed V and J ends, which lost 6 bases and 2 bases, there was a span of 17 bases. This CDR3 is built from 15 residues. The DNA of the CDR3 is TGCGCCAGCAGCCGGGGGGCAGCTGCCCCCTACGAGCAGTACTTC. Translated, it gives CASSRGAAAPYEQYF.

This clone came up many times. The rearrangement links TRBV12-3 or TRBV12-4 to TRBJ2-7, with a weak D call TRBD1 (5 bases). The length of the CDR3 is 13 residues. V was shortened by 5 bases and J by 2 bases, with 10 bases between the two germline ends. CDR3 DNA sequence: TGTGCCAGCAGTGCGGACACCACCTACGAGCAGTACTTC. As protein: CASSADTTYEQYF.

This clone showed up just a few times. V usage is TRBV19 and J usage is TRBJ1-1; 7 positions match TRBD1. V was clipped by 9 bases and J by 5 bases; unmatched bases: 15. The CDR3 consists of 15 residues. Germline V lookup: CDR1 LNHDA, CDR2 SQIVND (reference sequence). CDR3 nucleotides: TGTGCCAGCAAGAACGGCTTACAGGGGAGGACTGAAGCTTTCTTT. As protein: CASKNGLQGRTEAFF.

This chain connects TRBV7-8 to TRBJ2-2; 7 nucleotides match TRBD2. This CDR3 region has 16 residues. Germline CDR1 and CDR2: SGHVS and FQNEAQ. V shed 4 bases and J 0 bases; nucleotides not matched to a gene: 5. The CDR3 region is CASSSGGFANTGELFF. CDR3 nucleotides: TGTGCCAGCAGCTCCGGGGGGTTCGCGAACACCGGGGAGCTGTTTTTT.

The chain joins TRBV19 to TRBJ2-7, with 10 bases fitting TRBD1. CDR1 and CDR2 from the germline V gene are LNHDA and SQIVND (reference sequence). J gave up 5 bases and V 5 bases, and 6 bases lay outside the gene matches. CDR3 length equals 14 residues. This chain's CDR3 is CASSLRQGANEQYF. The CDR3 DNA reads as TGTGCCAGTAGTCTCCGACAGGGGGCGAACGAGCAGTACTTC. The full variable domain, its missing parts supplied by reference TRBV19 and TRBJ2-7, is DGGITQSPKYLFRKEGQNVTLSCEQNLNHDAMYWYRQDPGQGLRLIYYSQIVNDFQKGDIAEGYSVSREKKESFPLTVTSAQKNPTAFYLCASSLRQGANEQYFGPGTRLTVT.

This clone has just a few counts. The chain carries TRBV5-4 and TRBJ1-5; TRBD1 might be the D (5 bases). Germline-derived CDR1 and CDR2 are SGHNT and YYREEE (reference sequence). Trimming took 3 bases from V and 2 from J, leaving 12 bases between them. The CDR3 length is 15 residues. The CDR3, as DNA: TGTGCCAGCAGCTCGGGGACTGACGGCAATCAGCCCCAGCATTTT. Protein sequence: CASSSGTDGNQPQHF.

The rearrangement joins TRBV18 to TRBJ2-3; 7 bases fit TRBD1. The trim removed 1 base at V and 0 bases at J, leaving 4 bases unmatched. Germline V gene sequence: CDR1 KGHSH, CDR2 LQKENI. The CDR3 covers 16 residues. The chain's CDR3 is CASSPQGATSTDTQYF. The CDR3 DNA reads TGTGCCAGCTCACCACAGGGGGCAACTAGCACAGATACGCAGTATTTT.

The V and J genes are TRBV19 and TRBJ2-2, with TRBD1 matching 8 bases. This CDR3 has 14 residues. Germline CDR1 is LNHDA and CDR2 is SQIVND (reference sequence). J gave up 5 bases and V 7 bases, and 6 bases lay outside the gene matches. CDR3 nucleotides: TGTGCCAGTACGCCGGGACAGGAGACCGGGGAGCTGTTTTTT. This codes for CASTPGQETGELFF.

This clone was recorded a few times. The V gene is TRBV19, the J gene TRBJ1-1, with D possibly TRBD1 on 6 matching bases. The CDR3 has 15 amino acids. Germline V gene sequence: CDR1 LNHDA, CDR2 SQIVND (reference sequence). The V and J ends lost 8 bases and 5 bases respectively, with 21 bases between them. The CDR3 loop is CASQREGVRGTEAFF. CDR3 coding DNA: TGTGCCAGTCAACGGGAGGGGGTTAGGGGGACTGAAGCTTTCTTT.

The chain employs TRBV3-1 (or the pseudogene TRBV3-2) and TRBJ1-5; D is uncertain. V was cut by 1 base and J by 8 bases, with 9 bases left in between. The CDR3 has 13 residues. Germline V lookup: CDR1 LGHDT, CDR2 YNNKEL (reference sequence). The CDR3 protein is CASSQGPQEPQHF. The CDR3 DNA is TGTGCCAGCAGCCAAGGACCGCAGGAGCCCCAGCATTTT.

The chain's CDR3 is CASREFSSETTDTQYF. The CDR3, as DNA: TGTGCCAGCAGGGAATTCTCTAGCGAGACCACAGATACGCAGTATTTT. The chain has TRBV6-1 and TRBJ2-3, with TRBD2 as a possible D gene (6 bases). V lost 6 bases, J lost 2 bases, and 18 bases lay in between. The CDR3 spans 16 residues. The germline CDR1 and CDR2 sequences are MNHNS and SASEGT.

The chain carries TRBV7-8 and TRBJ1-5, with 7 bases aligning to TRBD1. This CDR3 is built from 14 residues. Trimming cost V 5 bases and J 4 bases; bases outside gene matches: 5. Germline assignment: CDR1 SGHVS and CDR2 FQNEAQ. CDR3 sequence reads: CASSPGTANQPQHF. CDR3 nucleotide sequence: TGTGCCAGCAGCCCCGGGACAGCTAATCAGCCCCAGCATTTT. Full variable domain (remainder filled in from reference TRBV7-8 and TRBJ1-5): GAGVSQSPRYKVAKRGQDVALRCDPISGHVSLFWYQQALGQGPEFLTYFQNEAQLDKSGLPSDRFFAERPEGSVSTLKIQRTQQEDSAVYLCASSPGTANQPQHFGDGTRLSIL.